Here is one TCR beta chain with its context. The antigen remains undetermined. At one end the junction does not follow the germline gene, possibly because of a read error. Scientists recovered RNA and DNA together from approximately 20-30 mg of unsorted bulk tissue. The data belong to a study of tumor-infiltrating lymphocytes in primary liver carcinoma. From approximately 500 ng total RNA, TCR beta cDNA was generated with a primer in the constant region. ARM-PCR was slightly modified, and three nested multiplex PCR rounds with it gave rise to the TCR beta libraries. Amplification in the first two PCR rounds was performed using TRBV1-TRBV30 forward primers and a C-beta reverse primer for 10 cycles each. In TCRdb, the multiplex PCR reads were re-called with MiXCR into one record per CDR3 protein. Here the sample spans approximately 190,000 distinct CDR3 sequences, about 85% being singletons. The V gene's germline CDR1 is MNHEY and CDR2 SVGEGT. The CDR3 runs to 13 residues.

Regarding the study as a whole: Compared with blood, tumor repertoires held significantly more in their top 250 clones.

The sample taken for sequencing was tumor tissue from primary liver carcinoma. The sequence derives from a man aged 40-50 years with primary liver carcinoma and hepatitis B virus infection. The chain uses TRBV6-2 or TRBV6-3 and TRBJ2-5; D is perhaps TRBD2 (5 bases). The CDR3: CVSSSGVANTQYF. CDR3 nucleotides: TGTGTCAGCAGTTCCGGAGTAGCGAACACCCAGTATTTC.